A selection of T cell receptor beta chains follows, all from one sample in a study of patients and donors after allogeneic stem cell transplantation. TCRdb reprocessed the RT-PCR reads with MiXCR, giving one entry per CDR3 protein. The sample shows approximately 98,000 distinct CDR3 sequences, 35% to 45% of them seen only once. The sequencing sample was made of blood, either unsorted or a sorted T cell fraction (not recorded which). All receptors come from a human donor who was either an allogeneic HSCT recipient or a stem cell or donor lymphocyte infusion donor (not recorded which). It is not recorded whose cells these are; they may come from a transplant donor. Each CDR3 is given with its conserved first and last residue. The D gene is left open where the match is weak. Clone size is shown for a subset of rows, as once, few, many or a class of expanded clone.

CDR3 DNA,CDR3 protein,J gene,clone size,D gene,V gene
TGTGCCAGCAGCCCGCTAGCGGGAGACCTCTACAATGAGCAGTTCTTC,CASSPLAGDLYNEQFF,TRBJ2-1,NA,TRBD2,TRBV7-2
TGCAGCGTTGCCAGGACAGGGAGCTATGGCTACACCTTC,CSVARTGSYGYTF,TRBJ1-2,few,TRBD1,TRBV29-1
TGTGCCACCAGTGACGAGTTAGCGGGAGGGCCCAGTGAGCAGTTCTTC,CATSDELAGGPSEQFF,TRBJ2-1,NA,TRBD2,TRBV24-1
TGTGCCAGCAGTTACTCGTACGGGGTTTTTAATGAAAAACTGTTTTTT,CASSYSYGVFNEKLFF,TRBJ1-4,many,NA,TRBV6-5
TGCGCCAGCAGCGCAAACAGGGATTTAAACACTGAAGCTTTCTTT,CASSANRDLNTEAFF,TRBJ1-1,NA,NA,TRBV5-1
TGTGCCAGCAAGCGGACTACAGGTGGGAGGGAGACCCAGTACTTC,CASKRTTGGRETQYF,TRBJ2-5,NA,NA,TRBV7-8
TGTGCCATCAGTGGACTAGCGGGAGGGGAGGGGTACAATGAGCAGTTCTTC,CAISGLAGGEGYNEQFF,TRBJ2-1,few,TRBD2,TRBV10-3
TGCGCCAGCAGTGATAGGTCCAGATACACTGAAGCTTTCTTT,CASSDRSRYTEAFF,TRBJ1-1,NA,NA,TRBV10-2
TGTGCCAGCAGGCCTACTCTAGCGGGAGCCAAAAACATTCAGTACTTC,CASRPTLAGAKNIQYF,TRBJ2-4,NA,TRBD2,TRBV2
TGCAGTGCTAGATTTGGGACAGGCCCTGTACCCCTCCACTTT,CSARFGTGPVPLHF,TRBJ1-6,NA,TRBD1,TRBV20-1
TGTGCCAGCAGCTTTTCAAGGGGGCTTTGGGCTGAAGCTTTCTTT,CASSFSRGLWAEAFF,TRBJ1-1,few,TRBD1,TRBV7-2
TGCAGTGCTAGAGGAACAGGGGGCGCGGTCAACACTGAAGCTTTCTTT,CSARGTGGAVNTEAFF,TRBJ1-1,NA,TRBD1,TRBV20-1
TGTGCCAGCAGTTTACAGGCCAACTATGGCTACACCTTC,CASSLQANYGYTF,TRBJ1-2,NA,NA,TRBV27
TGTGCCAGCAGTCGGATGAACACTGAAGCTTTCTTT,CASSRMNTEAFF,TRBJ1-1,NA,NA,TRBV6-2/TRBV6-3
TGCAGTGCTAGAGATCTTGCAGCGGGGATTTACTACGAGCAGTACTTC,CSARDLAAGIYYEQYF,TRBJ2-7,NA,TRBD2,TRBV20-1
TGTGCCAGCAGCCCGAAGACAGGGACTGCCTACGAGCAGTACTTC,CASSPKTGTAYEQYF,TRBJ2-7,many,NA,TRBV27
TGTGCCAGCAGTTACTTGACGATCGCTTCGGACTATGGCTACACCTTC,CASSYLTIASDYGYTF,TRBJ1-2,NA,NA,TRBV6-5
TGCAGTGCTAGAAAGGGGGGAAACACTGAAGCTTTCTTT,CSARKGGNTEAFF,TRBJ1-1,few,NA,TRBV20-1
TGTGCCAGCGGGGCGTCCCGCGGAAGGAATGAGCAGTTCTTC,CASGASRGRNEQFF,TRBJ2-1,NA,NA,TRBV11-2
TGCAGTGCTAGAGTAGCGGGAACCTACAATGAGCAGTTCTTC,CSARVAGTYNEQFF,TRBJ2-1,NA,TRBD2,TRBV20-1
TGTGCCAGCAGTTACCGCGCGGTAGCGACCGGACGGGTCTCCTACAATGAGCAGTTCTTC,CASSYRAVATGRVSYNEQFF,TRBJ2-1,NA,NA,TRBV6-2/TRBV6-3
TGTGCCATCAGGGGACAGTCGAACACTGAAGCTTTCTTT,CAIRGQSNTEAFF,TRBJ1-1,NA,TRBD1,TRBV10-3
TGTGCCAGCAGTCCGTCCCGGGACAGGGTTCGGAACACCGGGGAGCTGTTTTTT,CASSPSRDRVRNTGELFF,TRBJ2-2,few,TRBD1,TRBV12-3/TRBV12-4
TGTGCCAGCAGCTTAGATGACCGGGGGTCAGGCTACACCTTC,CASSLDDRGSGYTF,TRBJ1-2,few,NA,TRBV7-9
TGTGCCAGCACCCCTAGACTAGCGGGAGATCGCGAGCAGTACTTC,CASTPRLAGDREQYF,TRBJ2-7,NA,TRBD2,TRBV6-6
TGTGCCAGCAGCTCCCAGGAGGGGCAGGGGGGCCCGAAACTGTTTTTT,CASSSQEGQGGPKLFF,TRBJ1-4,few,TRBD1,TRBV9
TGCAGTGCTAGTATGGGACAGGGGGCGACGGGTTCACCCCTCCACTTT,CSASMGQGATGSPLHF,TRBJ1-6,NA,TRBD1,TRBV20-1
TGTGCCAGCAGCATCTCTAGGTTCGGTGAGCAGTTCTTC,CASSISRFGEQFF,TRBJ2-1,NA,NA,TRBV7-3
TGTGCCAGCAGTCTAGGCCTTAACTATGGCTACACCTTC,CASSLGLNYGYTF,TRBJ1-2,few,NA,TRBV28
TGTGCCAGCTCCCTACAACAGGGGGCTGCTCAGCCCCAGCATTTT,CASSLQQGAAQPQHF,TRBJ1-5,few,TRBD1,TRBV18
TGTGCCAGCAGTGACGCTCTGTACACTGAAGCTTTCTTT,CASSDALYTEAFF,TRBJ1-1,NA,NA,TRBV6-1
TGTGCCATCAGTGAGTCTATCCTTGCCCCCAAAGAGACCCAGTACTTC,CAISESILAPKETQYF,TRBJ2-5,NA,NA,TRBV10-3
TGTGCCAGCAGCTTAGAACCCGACGGCTCCCAGCATTTT,CASSLEPDGSQHF,TRBJ1-5,many,NA,TRBV7-2
TGTGCCTCCAGAGGCGATTTGCGGGGAAACACCATATATTTT,CASRGDLRGNTIYF,TRBJ1-3,few,NA,TRBV11-2
TGTGCCAGCAGTTACGCCGGGACAGGGGGGACTGAAGCTTTCTTT,CASSYAGTGGTEAFF,TRBJ1-1,few,TRBD1,TRBV6-6
TGCAGTGCTAGGTCCAGGGTCCAAGGCAATCAGCCCCAGCATTTT,CSARSRVQGNQPQHF,TRBJ1-5,NA,NA,TRBV20-1
TGTGCCAGCAGTTTCACAGGGACGGTCCACGAGCAGTACTTC,CASSFTGTVHEQYF,TRBJ2-7,few,NA,TRBV27
TGTGCCAGCAGCTTAACAGCACAGACTTTCCCCGGGGAGCTGTTTTTT,CASSLTAQTFPGELFF,TRBJ2-2,few,NA,TRBV7-3
TGTGCCAGCTCACCCGGGACAGGAAGTTCACCCCTCCACTTT,CASSPGTGSSPLHF,TRBJ1-6,few,TRBD1,TRBV18
TGCAGCGTTGAACTAGGCGGGAGCTCCTACAATGAGCAGTTCTTC,CSVELGGSSYNEQFF,TRBJ2-1,NA,TRBD2,TRBV29-1
TGTGCCAGCAGCTTAGGGGGCCTTCAGCCCCAGCATTTT,CASSLGGLQPQHF,TRBJ1-5,few,NA,TRBV7-2
TGTGCCAGCAGCGATCGCCAGGGGCTGAACACTGAAGCTTTCTTT,CASSDRQGLNTEAFF,TRBJ1-1,NA,NA,TRBV9
TGCAGTGCAATCCTTAGTTCAGGGGGCGGCTACACCTTC,CSAILSSGGGYTF,TRBJ1-2,many,TRBD1,TRBV20-1
TGTGCCAGCAGCCAAGAACGACAGGACTCAATTCAGTACTTC,CASSQERQDSIQYF,TRBJ2-4,NA,NA,TRBV4-2
TGTGCCAGCAGCTTAGCTCCAACTAGCGGGGACACAGATACGCAGTATTTT,CASSLAPTSGDTDTQYF,TRBJ2-3,NA,TRBD2,TRBV7-2
TGTGCCAGCAGCCAAGAGGGGACTAGCGGACTCTACGAGCAGTACTTC,CASSQEGTSGLYEQYF,TRBJ2-7,few,TRBD2,TRBV4-2
TGTGCCAGCAGCCCCTGGACAGGGAGCACAGATATGCAGTATTTT,CASSPWTGSTDMQYF,TRBJ2-3,NA,TRBD1,TRBV11-2
TGTGCCAGCAGTCCGGGACTCTTGGGGACTGAAGCTTTCTTT,CASSPGLLGTEAFF,TRBJ1-1,NA,NA,TRBV12-3/TRBV12-4
TGCGCCAGCAGCCAAATGACGACAGGGTCATTTGGGACCCAGTACTTC,CASSQMTTGSFGTQYF,TRBJ2-5,NA,TRBD1,TRBV5-1
TGCAGTGCTAGTGCGGGTGCCTACAATGAGCAGTTCTTC,CSASAGAYNEQFF,TRBJ2-1,NA,NA,TRBV20-1
TGCGCCAGCAGCCAAGATAGCTGGGGTTCCCTTTACGAGCAGTACTTC,CASSQDSWGSLYEQYF,TRBJ2-7,NA,NA,TRBV4-3
TGCAGCGTTGACCCCGGGGGTACTGAAGCTTTCTTT,CSVDPGGTEAFF,TRBJ1-1,few,NA,TRBV29-1